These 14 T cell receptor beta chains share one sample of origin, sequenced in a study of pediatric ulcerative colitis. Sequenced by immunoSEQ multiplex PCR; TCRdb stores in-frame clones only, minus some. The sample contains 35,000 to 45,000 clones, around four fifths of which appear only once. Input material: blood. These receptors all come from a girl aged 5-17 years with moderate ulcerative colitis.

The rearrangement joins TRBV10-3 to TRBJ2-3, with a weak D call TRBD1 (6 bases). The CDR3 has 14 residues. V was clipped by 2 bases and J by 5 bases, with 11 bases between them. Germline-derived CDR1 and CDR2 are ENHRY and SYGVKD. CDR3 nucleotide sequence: TGTGCCATCAGTGAGACAGGGAATGGAGATACGCAGTATTTT. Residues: CAISETGNGDTQYF.

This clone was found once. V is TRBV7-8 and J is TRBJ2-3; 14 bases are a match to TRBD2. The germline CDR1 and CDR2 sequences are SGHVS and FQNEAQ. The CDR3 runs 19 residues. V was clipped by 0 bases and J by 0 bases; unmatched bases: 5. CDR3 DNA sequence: TGTGCCAGCAGCTTAGCTGGACTAGCGGGAGGTCCTAGCACAGATACGCAGTATTTT. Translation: CASSLAGLAGGPSTDTQYF.

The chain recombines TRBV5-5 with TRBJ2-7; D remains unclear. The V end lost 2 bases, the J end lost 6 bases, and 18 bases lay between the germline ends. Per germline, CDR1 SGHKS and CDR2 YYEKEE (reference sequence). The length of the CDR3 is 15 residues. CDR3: CASSFEWAFGSEQYF. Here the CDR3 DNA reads TGTGCCAGCAGCTTCGAGTGGGCGTTCGGATCCGAGCAGTACTTC.

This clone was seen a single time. DNA for the CDR3: TGCGCCAGCAGCCAGGCCCCAGGGGGGGAGGGCTACACCTTC. It translates to CASSQAPGGEGYTF. V is TRBV4-1 and J is TRBJ1-2; 7 bases fit TRBD1. The trim removed 3 bases at V and 8 bases at J, leaving 9 bases unmatched. Germline CDR1 is MGHRA and CDR2 is YSYEKL. The CDR3 contains 14 residues.

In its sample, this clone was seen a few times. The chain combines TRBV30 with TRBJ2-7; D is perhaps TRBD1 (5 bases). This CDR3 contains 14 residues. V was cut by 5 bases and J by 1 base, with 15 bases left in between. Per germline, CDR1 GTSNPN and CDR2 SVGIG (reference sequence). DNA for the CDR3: TGTGCCTGGCCTTCGACGGACACTTCCTACGAGCAGTACTTC. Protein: CAWPSTDTSYEQYF.

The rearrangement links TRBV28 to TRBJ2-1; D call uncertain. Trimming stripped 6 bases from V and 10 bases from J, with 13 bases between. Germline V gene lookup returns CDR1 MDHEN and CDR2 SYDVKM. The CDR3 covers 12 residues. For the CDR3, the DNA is TGTGCCAGCAGGGTACGATCTAGGGAGCAGTTCTTC. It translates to CASRVRSREQFF.

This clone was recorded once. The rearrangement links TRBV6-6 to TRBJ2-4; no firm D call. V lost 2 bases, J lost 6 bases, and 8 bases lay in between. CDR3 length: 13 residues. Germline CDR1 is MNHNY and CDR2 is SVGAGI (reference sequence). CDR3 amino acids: CASSYENRNIQYF. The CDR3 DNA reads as TGTGCCAGCAGTTACGAGAACAGAAACATTCAGTACTTC.

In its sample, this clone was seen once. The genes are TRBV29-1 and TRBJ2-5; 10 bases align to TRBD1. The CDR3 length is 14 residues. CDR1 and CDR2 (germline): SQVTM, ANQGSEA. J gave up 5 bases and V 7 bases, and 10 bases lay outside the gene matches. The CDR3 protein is CSAWTGGFSETQYF. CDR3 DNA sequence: TGCAGCGCCTGGACAGGGGGGTTTTCGGAGACCCAGTACTTC. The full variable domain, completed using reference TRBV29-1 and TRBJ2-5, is SAVISQKPSRDICQRGTSLTIQCQVDSQVTMMFWYRQQPGQSLTLIATANQGSEATYESGFVIDKFPISRPNLTFSTLTVSNMSPEDSSIYLCSAWTGGFSETQYFGPGTRLLVL.

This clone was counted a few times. The CDR3 coding sequence is TGTGCCAGCCCCAAAGCGGGGGAGCAGTACTTC. It is translated as CASPKAGEQYF. V and J are TRBV2 and TRBJ2-7, with 7 bases lining up with TRBD2. Unmatched junction bases numbered 5, after V lost 8 bases and J lost 7 bases. The CDR3 runs to 11 residues. Germline CDR1 is SNHLY and CDR2 is FYNNEI.

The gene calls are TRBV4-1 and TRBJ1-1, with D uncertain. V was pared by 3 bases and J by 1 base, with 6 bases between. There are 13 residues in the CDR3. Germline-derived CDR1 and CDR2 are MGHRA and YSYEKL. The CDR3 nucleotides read TGCGCCAGCAGCCAGGGTGCGAACACTGAAGCTTTCTTT. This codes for CASSQGANTEAFF.

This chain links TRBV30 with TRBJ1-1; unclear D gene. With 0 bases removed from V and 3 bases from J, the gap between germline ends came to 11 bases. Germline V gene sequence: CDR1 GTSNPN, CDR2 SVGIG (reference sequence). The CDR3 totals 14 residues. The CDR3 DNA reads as TGTGCCTGGAGTGTCAGTGCTGCCTACACTGAAGCTTTCTTT. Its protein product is CAWSVSAAYTEAFF.

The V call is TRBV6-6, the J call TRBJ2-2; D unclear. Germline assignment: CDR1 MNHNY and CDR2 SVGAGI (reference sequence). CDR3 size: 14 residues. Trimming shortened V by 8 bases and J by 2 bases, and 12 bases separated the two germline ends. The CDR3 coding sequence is TGTGCCAGCGTTCGAGAGTCCAACACCGGGGAGCTGTTTTTT. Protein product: CASVRESNTGELFF.

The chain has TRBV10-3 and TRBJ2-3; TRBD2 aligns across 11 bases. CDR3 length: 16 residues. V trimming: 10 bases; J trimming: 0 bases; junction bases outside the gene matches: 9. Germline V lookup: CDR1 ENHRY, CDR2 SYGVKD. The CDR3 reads CATRELAGGSTDTQYF. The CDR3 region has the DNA TGTGCCACCAGGGAGCTAGCGGGAGGTAGCACAGATACGCAGTATTTT.

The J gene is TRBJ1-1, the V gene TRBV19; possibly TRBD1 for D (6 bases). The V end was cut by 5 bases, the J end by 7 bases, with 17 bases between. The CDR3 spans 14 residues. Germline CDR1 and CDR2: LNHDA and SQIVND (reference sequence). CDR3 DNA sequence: TGTGCCAGTAGTCTAACAGGGCGTGTGCTTGAAGCTTTCTTT. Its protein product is CASSLTGRVLEAFF.